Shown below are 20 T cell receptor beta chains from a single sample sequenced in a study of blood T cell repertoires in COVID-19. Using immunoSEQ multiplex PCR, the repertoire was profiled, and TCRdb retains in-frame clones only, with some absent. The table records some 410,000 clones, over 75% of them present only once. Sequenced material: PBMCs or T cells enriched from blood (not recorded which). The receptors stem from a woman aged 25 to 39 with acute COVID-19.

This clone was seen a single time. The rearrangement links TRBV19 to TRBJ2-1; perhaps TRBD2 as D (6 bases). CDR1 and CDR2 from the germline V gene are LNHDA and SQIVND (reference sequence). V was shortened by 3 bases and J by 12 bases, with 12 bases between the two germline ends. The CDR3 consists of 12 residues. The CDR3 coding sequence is TGTGCCAGTAGTATTCGCGGGGAATGGCAGTTCTTC. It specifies CASSIRGEWQFF.

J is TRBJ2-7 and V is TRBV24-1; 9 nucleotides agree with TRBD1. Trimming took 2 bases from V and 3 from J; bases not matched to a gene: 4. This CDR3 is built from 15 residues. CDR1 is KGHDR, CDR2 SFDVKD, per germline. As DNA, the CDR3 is TGTGCCACCAGTGATTCGGGACAGGGTTTCTACGAGCAGTACTTC. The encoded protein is CATSDSGQGFYEQYF.

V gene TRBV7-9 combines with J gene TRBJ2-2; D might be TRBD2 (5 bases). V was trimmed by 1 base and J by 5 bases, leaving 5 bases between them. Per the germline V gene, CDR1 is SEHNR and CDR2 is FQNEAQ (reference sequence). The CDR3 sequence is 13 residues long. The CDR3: CASSLGETGELFF. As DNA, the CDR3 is TGTGCCAGCAGCTTAGGGGAGACCGGGGAGCTGTTTTTT.

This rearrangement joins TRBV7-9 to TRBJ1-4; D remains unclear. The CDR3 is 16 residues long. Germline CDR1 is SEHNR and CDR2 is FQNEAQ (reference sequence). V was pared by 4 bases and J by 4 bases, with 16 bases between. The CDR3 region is CASSSETRRINEKLFF. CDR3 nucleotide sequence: TGTGCCAGCAGCTCGGAAACTAGACGGATTAATGAAAAACTGTTTTTT.

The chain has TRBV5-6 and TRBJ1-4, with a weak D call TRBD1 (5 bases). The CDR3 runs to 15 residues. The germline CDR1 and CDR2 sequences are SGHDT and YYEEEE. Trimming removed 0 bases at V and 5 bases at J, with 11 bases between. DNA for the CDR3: TGTGCCAGCAGCTTGGGGCAGGGAAGGAATGAAAAACTGTTTTTT. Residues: CASSLGQGRNEKLFF.

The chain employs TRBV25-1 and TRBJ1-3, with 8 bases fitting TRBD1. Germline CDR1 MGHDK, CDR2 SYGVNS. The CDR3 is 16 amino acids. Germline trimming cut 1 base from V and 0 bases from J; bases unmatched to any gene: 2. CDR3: CASSEWTGNSGNTIYF. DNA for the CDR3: TGTGCCAGCAGTGAATGGACAGGGAACTCTGGAAACACCATATATTTT.

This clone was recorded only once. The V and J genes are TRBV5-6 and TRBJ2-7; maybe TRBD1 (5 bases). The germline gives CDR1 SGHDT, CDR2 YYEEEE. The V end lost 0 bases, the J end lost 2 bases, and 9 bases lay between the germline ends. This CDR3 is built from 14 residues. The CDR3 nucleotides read TGTGCCAGCAGCTTGGCCAGGGATCCCTACGAGCAGTACTTC. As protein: CASSLARDPYEQYF.

The CDR3 sequence: CASSGPGQLYNEQFF. Here the CDR3 DNA reads TGTGCCAGCAGCGGGCCGGGACAGCTATACAATGAGCAGTTCTTC. The chain couples TRBV5-5 to TRBJ2-1; TRBD1 matches 7 bases. Per the germline V gene, CDR1 is SGHKS and CDR2 is YYEKEE (reference sequence). V was pared by 4 bases and J by 4 bases, with 8 bases of the junction left unmatched. The CDR3 spans 15 residues.

CDR3 sequence: CASSRGGASTDTQYF. The CDR3 DNA reads as TGTGCCAGCAGCCGGGGCGGGGCGAGCACAGATACGCAGTATTTT. The chain combines TRBV3-1 (or the pseudogene TRBV3-2) with TRBJ2-3; tentative D call: TRBD2 (6 bases). CDR3 size: 15 residues. Deletions cut 4 bases from V and 0 bases from J, with 11 bases between. The germline V gene encodes CDR1 LGHDT and CDR2 YNNKEL (reference sequence).

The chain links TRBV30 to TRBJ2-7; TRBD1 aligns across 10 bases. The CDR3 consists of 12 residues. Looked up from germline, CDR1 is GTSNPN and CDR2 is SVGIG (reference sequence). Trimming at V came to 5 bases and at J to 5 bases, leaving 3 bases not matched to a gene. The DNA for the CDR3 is TGTGCCTGGGGGGACAGGGGAAACGAGCAGTACTTC. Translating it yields CAWGDRGNEQYF.

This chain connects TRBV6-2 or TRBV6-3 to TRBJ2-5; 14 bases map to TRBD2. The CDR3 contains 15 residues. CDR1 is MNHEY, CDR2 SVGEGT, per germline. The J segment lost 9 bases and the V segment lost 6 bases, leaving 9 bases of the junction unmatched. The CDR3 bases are TGTGCCAGCAGCCAGGGACTAGCGGGGGTTTGGGCCCAGTACTTC. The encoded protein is CASSQGLAGVWAQYF.

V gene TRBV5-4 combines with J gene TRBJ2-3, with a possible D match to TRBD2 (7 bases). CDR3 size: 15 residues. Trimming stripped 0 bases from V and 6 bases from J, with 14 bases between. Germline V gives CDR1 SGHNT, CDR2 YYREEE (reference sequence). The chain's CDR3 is CASSLAGGPPDTQYF. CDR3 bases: TGTGCCAGCAGCTTGGCGGGGGGCCCCCCCGATACGCAGTATTTT.

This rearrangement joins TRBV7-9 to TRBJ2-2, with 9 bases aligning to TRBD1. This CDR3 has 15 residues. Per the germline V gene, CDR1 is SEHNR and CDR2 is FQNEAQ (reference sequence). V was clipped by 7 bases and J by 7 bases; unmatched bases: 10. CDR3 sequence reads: CASTEQGAGSGELFF. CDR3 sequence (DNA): TGTGCCAGCACGGAACAGGGGGCCGGTAGCGGGGAGCTGTTTTTT.

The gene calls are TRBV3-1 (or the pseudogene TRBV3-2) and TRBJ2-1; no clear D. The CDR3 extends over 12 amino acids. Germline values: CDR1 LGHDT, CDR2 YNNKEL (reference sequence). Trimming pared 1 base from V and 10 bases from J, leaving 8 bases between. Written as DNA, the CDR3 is TGTGCCAGCAGCCAAGGTGGGCGCGAGCAGTTCTTC. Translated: CASSQGGREQFF.

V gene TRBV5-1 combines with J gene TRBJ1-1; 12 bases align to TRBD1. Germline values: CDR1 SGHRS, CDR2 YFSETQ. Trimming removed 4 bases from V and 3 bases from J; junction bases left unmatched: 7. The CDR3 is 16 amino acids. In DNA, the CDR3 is TGCGCCAGCAGCCTCGGGACAGGGGGCGAGGACACTGAAGCTTTCTTT. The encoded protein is CASSLGTGGEDTEAFF.

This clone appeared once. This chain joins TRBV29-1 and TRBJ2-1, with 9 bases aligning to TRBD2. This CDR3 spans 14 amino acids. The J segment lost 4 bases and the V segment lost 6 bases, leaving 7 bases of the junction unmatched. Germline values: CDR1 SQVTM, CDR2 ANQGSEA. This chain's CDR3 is CSVSGTSSYNEQFF. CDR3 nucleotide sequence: TGCAGCGTCTCCGGGACTAGCAGTTACAATGAGCAGTTCTTC.

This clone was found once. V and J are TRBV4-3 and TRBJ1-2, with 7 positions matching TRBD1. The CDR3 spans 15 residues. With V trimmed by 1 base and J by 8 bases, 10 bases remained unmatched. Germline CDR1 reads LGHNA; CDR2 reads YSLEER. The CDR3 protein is CASSQARTGLNGYTF. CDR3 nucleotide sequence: TGCGCCAGCAGCCAAGCCCGGACAGGTTTAAACGGCTACACCTTC.

CDR3 protein: CAISGGLSSPLHF. For the CDR3, the DNA is TGTGCCATCAGCGGGGGGCTCAGTTCACCCCTCCACTTT. The V and J genes are TRBV10-3 and TRBJ1-6; D is perhaps TRBD1 (6 bases). The V gene lost 6 bases and the J gene lost 9 bases, with 12 bases spanning the gap. CDR3 length: 13 residues. In germline, CDR1 is ENHRY, CDR2 SYGVKD.

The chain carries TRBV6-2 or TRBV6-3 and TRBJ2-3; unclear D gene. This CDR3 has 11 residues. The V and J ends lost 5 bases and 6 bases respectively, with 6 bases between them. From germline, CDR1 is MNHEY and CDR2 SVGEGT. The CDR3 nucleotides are TGTGCCAGCAGTCGAGTGGATACGCAGTATTTT. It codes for CASSRVDTQYF.

CDR3 amino acids: CASSQDPGASYNSPLHF. CDR3 sequence (DNA): TGTGCCAGCAGCCAAGATCCAGGGGCCTCCTATAATTCACCCCTCCACTTT. The chain carries TRBV3-1 (or the pseudogene TRBV3-2) and TRBJ1-6; D is possibly TRBD1 (6 bases). V was shortened by 0 bases and J by 0 bases, with 9 bases between the two germline ends. CDR3 length equals 17 residues. CDR1 is LGHDT, CDR2 YNNKEL, per germline (reference sequence).